This is a list of T cell receptor beta chains from one sample in a study of blood T cell repertoires in COVID-19. Repertoires were generated with immunoSEQ multiplex PCR, while TCRdb's copy carries only in-frame clones and drops some. Here the sample spans around 71,000 clones, 86% being singletons. The sequenced material came from peripheral blood. These receptor sequences come from a woman aged 60 to 75 with acute or convalescent COVID-19. Both conserved end residues are part of each CDR3. Each record gives: D gene, clone size, V gene, J gene, CDR3 DNA, CDR3 protein. The D gene is left open where the match is weak. For some rows the clone size is stated as once, few or many, or as a class when expanded; others skip it.

d_call: TRBD1; clone_size: -; v_call: TRBV6-5; j_call: TRBJ1-5; cdr3_nt: TGTGCCAGCAGTAGACAGGGGGCTAGCAATCAGCCCCAGCATTTT; cdr3_aa: CASSRQGASNQPQHF
d_call: TRBD1; clone_size: once; v_call: TRBV5-1; j_call: TRBJ1-4; cdr3_nt: TGCGCCAGCACCCAGGGACAGTTTAATGAAAAACTGTTTTTT; cdr3_aa: CASTQGQFNEKLFF
d_call: -; clone_size: -; v_call: TRBV11-3; j_call: TRBJ1-1; cdr3_nt: TGTGCCAGCAGCAGACAGGAGAACACTGAAGCTTTCTTT; cdr3_aa: CASSRQENTEAFF
d_call: TRBD1; clone_size: -; v_call: TRBV5-6; j_call: TRBJ1-2; cdr3_nt: TGTGCCAGCAGCCCGGGACAGTCCTATGGCTACACCTTC; cdr3_aa: CASSPGQSYGYTF
d_call: -; clone_size: -; v_call: TRBV4-2; j_call: TRBJ2-5; cdr3_nt: TGTGCCAGCAGCCAGACTGTGTTCAAGGCCCAGTACTTC; cdr3_aa: CASSQTVFKAQYF
d_call: TRBD1; clone_size: -; v_call: TRBV28; j_call: TRBJ1-5; cdr3_nt: TGTGCCAGCAGGCAACCCACAGGGGTGTATCAGCCCCAGCATTTT; cdr3_aa: CASRQPTGVYQPQHF
d_call: TRBD2; clone_size: -; v_call: TRBV7-2; j_call: TRBJ2-3; cdr3_nt: TGTGCCAGCAGCCCTCGAAAAGCGGGGGGGCCCCGCCATACGCAGTATTTT; cdr3_aa: CASSPRKAGGPRHTQYF
d_call: -; clone_size: -; v_call: TRBV28; j_call: TRBJ1-2; cdr3_nt: TGTGCCAGCAGTTTGCGGGGATATGGCTACACCTTC; cdr3_aa: CASSLRGYGYTF
d_call: -; clone_size: -; v_call: TRBV19; j_call: TRBJ2-2; cdr3_nt: TGTGCCAGTAGGCCGGGACACCGGGCGGCCGGGGAGCTGTTTTTT; cdr3_aa: CASRPGHRAAGELFF
d_call: TRBD2; clone_size: -; v_call: TRBV18; j_call: TRBJ2-1; cdr3_nt: TGTGCCAGCTCACTCTCCTCTAGCGGGAGTATCAATGAGCAGTTCTTC; cdr3_aa: CASSLSSSGSINEQFF
d_call: -; clone_size: -; v_call: TRBV18; j_call: TRBJ1-1; cdr3_nt: TGTGCCAGCTCACCTATCGCGAATTCAAACCATGAAGCTTTCTTT; cdr3_aa: CASSPIANSNHEAFF
d_call: TRBD2; clone_size: -; v_call: TRBV18; j_call: TRBJ2-7; cdr3_nt: TGTGCCAGCTCATCGGGACTAGCGGGAGTATTTTACGAGCAGTACTTC; cdr3_aa: CASSSGLAGVFYEQYF
d_call: -; clone_size: -; v_call: TRBV19; j_call: TRBJ1-1; cdr3_nt: TGTGCCAGTACCTCGCAGACGGGGGGAAACACTGAAGCTTTCTTT; cdr3_aa: CASTSQTGGNTEAFF
d_call: -; clone_size: once; v_call: TRBV7-3; j_call: TRBJ1-1; cdr3_nt: TGTGCCAGCAGCCTCAGGGGTGTGAACACTGAAGCTTTCTTT; cdr3_aa: CASSLRGVNTEAFF
d_call: TRBD2; clone_size: once; v_call: TRBV19; j_call: TRBJ2-3; cdr3_nt: TGTGCCAGTAGTATCGGGGGGGCGGGGGCCGCGGATACGCAGTATTTT; cdr3_aa: CASSIGGAGAADTQYF
d_call: -; clone_size: -; v_call: TRBV4-2; j_call: TRBJ2-5; cdr3_nt: TGTGCCAGCAGCCAGAACCGGGACTCTAAAGAGACCCAGTACTTC; cdr3_aa: CASSQNRDSKETQYF
d_call: -; clone_size: -; v_call: TRBV12-3/TRBV12-4; j_call: TRBJ1-1; cdr3_nt: TGTGCCAGCAGGATACAGGTTCGAGGAGCTTTCTTT; cdr3_aa: CASRIQVRGAFF
d_call: TRBD2; clone_size: -; v_call: TRBV16; j_call: TRBJ2-1; cdr3_nt: TGTGCCAGCAGCCATTACCGACTAGCGGGAGTGGGACGGCAGTTCTTC; cdr3_aa: CASSHYRLAGVGRQFF
d_call: TRBD1; clone_size: -; v_call: TRBV7-9; j_call: TRBJ2-7; cdr3_nt: TGTGCCAGCAGCTTTACGGGACAGGGGGCCTACGAGCAGTACTTC; cdr3_aa: CASSFTGQGAYEQYF
d_call: TRBD2; clone_size: few; v_call: TRBV5-4; j_call: TRBJ2-7; cdr3_nt: TGTGCCAGCAGCTTGGGGGGACTAGCGGGCGAGGGTGAGCAGTACTTC; cdr3_aa: CASSLGGLAGEGEQYF
d_call: -; clone_size: once; v_call: TRBV6-1; j_call: TRBJ1-2; cdr3_nt: TGTGCCAGCAGTGATGGGCTTAACTATGGCTACACCTTC; cdr3_aa: CASSDGLNYGYTF
d_call: TRBD1; clone_size: -; v_call: TRBV6-2/TRBV6-3; j_call: TRBJ1-1; cdr3_nt: TGTGCCAGCAGCCTACAGGGGGAAGGAAGCACTGAAGCTTTCTTT; cdr3_aa: CASSLQGEGSTEAFF
d_call: -; clone_size: -; v_call: TRBV7-2; j_call: TRBJ1-2; cdr3_nt: TGTGCCAGCAGCCCGGACATTAACTATGGCTACACCTTC; cdr3_aa: CASSPDINYGYTF
d_call: -; clone_size: -; v_call: TRBV5-6; j_call: TRBJ2-3; cdr3_nt: TGTGCCAGCAGCCCAATCTCGGGGGAGTATTCACAAGATACGCAGTATTTT; cdr3_aa: CASSPISGEYSQDTQYF
d_call: TRBD1; clone_size: -; v_call: TRBV9; j_call: TRBJ1-3; cdr3_nt: TGTGCCAGCAGCGAAACAGGGGGCGGTGGAAACACCATATATTTT; cdr3_aa: CASSETGGGGNTIYF
d_call: TRBD1; clone_size: -; v_call: TRBV28; j_call: TRBJ1-1; cdr3_nt: TGTGCCAGCAGCAGCACAGGGGACTTGTCTCGTGAAGCTTTCTTT; cdr3_aa: CASSSTGDLSREAFF
d_call: -; clone_size: -; v_call: TRBV28; j_call: TRBJ1-1; cdr3_nt: TGTGCCAGCTATCACACTGAAGCTTTCTTT; cdr3_aa: CASYHTEAFF
d_call: -; clone_size: -; v_call: TRBV27; j_call: TRBJ1-2; cdr3_nt: TGTGCCAGCAGTGTCGGAGGAGTGTCAGGCTACACCTTC; cdr3_aa: CASSVGGVSGYTF
d_call: TRBD2; clone_size: -; v_call: TRBV6-5; j_call: TRBJ2-3; cdr3_nt: TGTGCCAGCAGAGTGGGAAGCGGGGCCACAGATACGCAGTATTTT; cdr3_aa: CASRVGSGATDTQYF
d_call: -; clone_size: -; v_call: TRBV7-9; j_call: TRBJ2-2; cdr3_nt: TGTGCCAGCAGCTCAACTACCTTGCCTGGGACCGGGGAGCTGTTTTTT; cdr3_aa: CASSSTTLPGTGELFF
d_call: TRBD2; clone_size: -; v_call: TRBV18; j_call: TRBJ2-3; cdr3_nt: TGTGCCAGCTCACCACCGTCCCTAGCGGGAGGAGCAGATACGCAGTATTTT; cdr3_aa: CASSPPSLAGGADTQYF
d_call: -; clone_size: -; v_call: TRBV5-1; j_call: TRBJ2-7; cdr3_nt: TGCGCCAGCCGGGGGACCGAGAAGTACGAGCAGTACTTC; cdr3_aa: CASRGTEKYEQYF
d_call: TRBD2; clone_size: -; v_call: TRBV29-1; j_call: TRBJ2-2; cdr3_nt: TGCAGCGTTGAAGATCAGGCTAGCGGGAGGGGCCGGGAGCTGTTTTTT; cdr3_aa: CSVEDQASGRGRELFF
d_call: -; clone_size: -; v_call: TRBV5-8; j_call: TRBJ2-3; cdr3_nt: TGTGCCAGCAGCTCGACTGTTAGCACAGATACGCAGTATTTT; cdr3_aa: CASSSTVSTDTQYF
d_call: -; clone_size: -; v_call: TRBV6-4; j_call: TRBJ1-5; cdr3_nt: TGTGCCAGCAGCCTCACAGGCAATCAGCCCCAGCATTTT; cdr3_aa: CASSLTGNQPQHF
d_call: TRBD2; clone_size: -; v_call: TRBV5-1; j_call: TRBJ2-3; cdr3_nt: TGCGCCAGCAGCTTCGGGACTAGCGTGGGGACAGATACGCAGTATTTT; cdr3_aa: CASSFGTSVGTDTQYF
d_call: TRBD1; clone_size: few; v_call: TRBV27; j_call: TRBJ2-7; cdr3_nt: TGTGCCAGCAGTTCGGGACAGGCGGGCTCCTACGAGCAGTACTTC; cdr3_aa: CASSSGQAGSYEQYF
d_call: TRBD2; clone_size: -; v_call: TRBV7-8; j_call: TRBJ2-3; cdr3_nt: TGTGCCAGCAGCCCGGATGGACTAGCGGGAGTAGCAGATACGCAGTATTTT; cdr3_aa: CASSPDGLAGVADTQYF
d_call: -; clone_size: -; v_call: TRBV29-1; j_call: TRBJ2-3; cdr3_nt: TGCAGCGTCGGGACACGAGCTGGCATCACAGATACGCAGTATTTT; cdr3_aa: CSVGTRAGITDTQYF
d_call: -; clone_size: -; v_call: TRBV6-2/TRBV6-3; j_call: TRBJ1-6; cdr3_nt: TGTGCCAGCAGTCACAGGGATTCACCCCTCCACTTT; cdr3_aa: CASSHRDSPLHF
d_call: -; clone_size: -; v_call: TRBV6-5; j_call: TRBJ2-3; cdr3_nt: TGTGCCAGCAGTTACTCGGTAGCGACAGATACGCAGTATTTT; cdr3_aa: CASSYSVATDTQYF
d_call: -; clone_size: -; v_call: TRBV12-3/TRBV12-4; j_call: TRBJ1-1; cdr3_nt: TGTGCCAGCAGTTTATCCCTAGTAGTAGCTTTCTTT; cdr3_aa: CASSLSLVVAFF
d_call: -; clone_size: -; v_call: TRBV3-1/TRBV3-2; j_call: TRBJ2-5; cdr3_nt: TGTGCCAGCAGCCATCGGTCAGGAACGCTGGGAGAGACCCAGTACTTC; cdr3_aa: CASSHRSGTLGETQYF
d_call: -; clone_size: -; v_call: TRBV28; j_call: TRBJ1-6; cdr3_nt: TGTGCCAGCAGTTTATTGACAGTTTATAATTCACCCCTCCACTTT; cdr3_aa: CASSLLTVYNSPLHF
d_call: TRBD1; clone_size: few; v_call: TRBV9; j_call: TRBJ1-6; cdr3_nt: TGTGCCAGCAGCGGTGGACAGGGGGATTCACCCCTCCACTTT; cdr3_aa: CASSGGQGDSPLHF